These 12 T cell receptor beta chains share one sample of origin, sequenced in a study of blood T cell repertoires in COVID-19. Profiling relied on immunoSEQ multiplex PCR, and the TCRdb table lists in-frame clones only, not all of them. The table records 26,000 or so clones, 75% to 95% of them present only once. Sequenced: peripheral blood. These receptor sequences come from a human donor with active COVID-19. The donor label of this sample is uncertain.

J is TRBJ1-6 and V is TRBV28; perhaps TRBD1 as D (6 bases). Between the trimmed V and J ends, which lost 3 bases and 10 bases, there was a span of 13 bases. Looked up from germline, CDR1 is MDHEN and CDR2 is SYDVKM. The length of the CDR3 is 14 residues. The CDR3 DNA reads as TGTGCCAGCAGTTTGGGACAAGTTTCCTCACCCCTCCACTTT. This translates into CASSLGQVSSPLHF.

The chain employs TRBV7-8 and TRBJ2-7; 9 bases line up with TRBD2. Trimming took 1 base from V and 1 from J; bases not matched to a gene: 8. Germline CDR1 and CDR2: SGHVS and FQNEAQ. CDR3 length: 17 amino acids. The CDR3 DNA is TGTGCCAGCAGCTTAGTAGGGGTTAGCGGGGGTTCCTACGAGCAGTACTTC. It encodes CASSLVGVSGGSYEQYF. The variable domain in full, with the rest retrieved from reference TRBV7-8 and TRBJ2-7, is GAGVSQSPRYKVAKRGQDVALRCDPISGHVSLFWYQQALGQGPEFLTYFQNEAQLDKSGLPSDRFFAERPEGSVSTLKIQRTQQEDSAVYLCASSLVGVSGGSYEQYFGPGTRLTVT.

The chain couples TRBV5-6 to TRBJ2-7, with D perhaps TRBD1 (5 bases). This CDR3 contains 15 residues. V gave up 3 bases and J gave up 0 bases, with 13 bases separating them. Germline loops: CDR1 SGHDT, CDR2 YYEEEE. The CDR3 DNA reads as TGTGCCAGCAGCTCTGGGGCAGGGATCTCCTACGAGCAGTACTTC. This sequence encodes CASSSGAGISYEQYF.

The chain carries TRBV5-4 and TRBJ2-1; D gene uncertain. Germline V gene data show CDR1 as SGHNT and CDR2 as YYREEE (reference sequence). This CDR3 comprises 14 residues. V lost 0 bases and J lost 10, with 14 bases in between. This CDR3 is CASSLGLALREQFF. The CDR3 DNA sequence: TGTGCCAGCAGCTTGGGACTCGCTTTACGAGAGCAGTTCTTC. Together with reference TRBV5-4 and TRBJ2-1, the CDR3 gives the full variable domain: ETGVTQSPTHLIKTRGQQVTLRCSSQSGHNTVSWYQQALGQGPQFIFQYYREEENGRGNFPPRFSGLQFPNYSSELNVNALELDDSALYLCASSLGLALREQFFGPGTRLTVL.

This chain connects TRBV7-8 to TRBJ2-5, with 7 bases matching TRBD1. The CDR3 is 14 residues long. The germline gives CDR1 SGHVS, CDR2 FQNEAQ. Unmatched junction bases numbered 5, after V lost 4 bases and J lost 3 bases. In DNA form, the CDR3 reads TGTGCCAGCAGCTCGCTACAGGGGAAAGAGACCCAGTACTTC. Amino acid sequence: CASSSLQGKETQYF.

The J gene is TRBJ2-2, the V gene TRBV19; D ambiguous. Germline CDR1 reads LNHDA; CDR2 reads SQIVND (reference sequence). The CDR3 is 16 amino acids. V lost 5 bases to trimming and J lost 1 base, with 14 bases between them. CDR3 sequence reads: CASSLLPVRNTGELFF. The DNA of the CDR3 is TGTGCCAGTAGTCTTCTCCCGGTGCGGAACACCGGGGAGCTGTTTTTT.

This sequence joins TRBV7-9 and TRBJ2-1, with 13 nucleotides matching TRBD2. With 8 bases clipped from V and 6 bases from J, the junction kept 4 bases outside the gene matches. Germline CDR1 and CDR2: SEHNR and FQNEAQ (reference sequence). The length of the CDR3 is 14 residues. CDR3 region: CASGRTSGSNEQFF. Written as DNA, the CDR3 is TGTGCCAGCGGACGGACTAGCGGGAGCAATGAGCAGTTCTTC.

In its sample, this clone was seen once. The chain uses TRBV7-2 and TRBJ1-5, with D possibly being TRBD1 (5 bases). V was shortened by 4 bases and J by 1 base, with 11 bases between the two germline ends. This CDR3 contains 15 residues. Germline loops: CDR1 SGHTA, CDR2 FQGNSA. CDR3 in amino acids: CASSSLPGSNQPQHF. The CDR3, as DNA: TGTGCCAGCAGCTCCTTACCAGGGAGCAATCAGCCCCAGCATTTT.

The chain couples TRBV7-9 to TRBJ2-1, with 12 positions matching TRBD2. Germline-derived CDR1 and CDR2 are SEHNR and FQNEAQ (reference sequence). V dropped 1 base and J dropped 7; count of bases not matched to a gene: 2. This CDR3 has 15 residues. The CDR3 DNA reads TGTGCCAGCAGCTTAGGACTAGCGGGGGTTAATGAGCAGTTCTTC. Translated, it gives CASSLGLAGVNEQFF.

This clone was recorded once. V is TRBV7-2 and J is TRBJ2-3, with D perhaps matching TRBD2 (7 bases). CDR1 and CDR2 from the germline V gene are SGHTA and FQGNSA. This CDR3 has 16 residues. Trimming left V 1 base short and J 4 bases short, with 15 bases between. The CDR3 loop reads CASSLGGGGASDTQYF. The CDR3 coding sequence is TGTGCCAGCAGCTTAGGCGGTGGGGGGGCCTCAGATACGCAGTATTTT.

This chain joins TRBV6-5 and TRBJ1-6; a weak D match, TRBD1 (5 bases). In germline, CDR1 is MNHEY, CDR2 SVGAGI. V lost 0 bases and J lost 7, with 13 bases in between. The length of the CDR3 is 16 residues. This CDR3 reads CASSYSLTERNSPLHF. The DNA for the CDR3 is TGTGCCAGCAGTTACTCCCTGACAGAAAGAAATTCACCCCTCCACTTT.

The chain has TRBV6-5 and TRBJ2-1, with D unclear. The ends were cut back, 6 bases at V and 9 bases at J, with 15 bases in the middle. The CDR3 has 13 amino acids. Germline V gives CDR1 MNHEY, CDR2 SVGAGI. The CDR3 DNA sequence: TGTGCCAGCAGCTCCCCCCTAGGTAGTGAGCAGTTCTTC. Its translation: CASSSPLGSEQFF.